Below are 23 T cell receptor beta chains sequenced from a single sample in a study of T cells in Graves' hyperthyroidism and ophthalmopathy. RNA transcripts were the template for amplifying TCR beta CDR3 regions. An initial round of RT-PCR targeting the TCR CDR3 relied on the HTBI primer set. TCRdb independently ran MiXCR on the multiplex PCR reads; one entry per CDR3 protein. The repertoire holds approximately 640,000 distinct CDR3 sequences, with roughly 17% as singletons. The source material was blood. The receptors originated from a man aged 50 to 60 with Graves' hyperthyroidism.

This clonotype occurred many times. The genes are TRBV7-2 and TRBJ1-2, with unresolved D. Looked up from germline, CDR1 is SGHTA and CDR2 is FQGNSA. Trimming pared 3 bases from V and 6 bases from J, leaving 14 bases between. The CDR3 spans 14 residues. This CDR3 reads CASSLISASDGYTF. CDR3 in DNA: TGTGCCAGCAGCTTGATTTCGGCGAGCGATGGCTACACCTTC.

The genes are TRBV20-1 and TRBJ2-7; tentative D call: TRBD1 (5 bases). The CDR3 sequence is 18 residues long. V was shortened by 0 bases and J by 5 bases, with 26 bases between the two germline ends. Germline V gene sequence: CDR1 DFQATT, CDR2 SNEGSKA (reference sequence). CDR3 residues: CSARDRKGGAGKVDEQYF. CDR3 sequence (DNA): TGCAGTGCTAGAGATCGTAAGGGTGGGGCAGGGAAAGTGGACGAGCAGTACTTC.

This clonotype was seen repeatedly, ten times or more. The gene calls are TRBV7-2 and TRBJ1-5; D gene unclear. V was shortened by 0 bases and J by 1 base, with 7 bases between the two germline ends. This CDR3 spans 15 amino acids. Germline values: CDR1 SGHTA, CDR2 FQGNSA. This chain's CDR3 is CASSLATASNQPQHF. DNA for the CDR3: TGTGCCAGCAGCTTAGCAACAGCAAGCAATCAGCCCCAGCATTTT.

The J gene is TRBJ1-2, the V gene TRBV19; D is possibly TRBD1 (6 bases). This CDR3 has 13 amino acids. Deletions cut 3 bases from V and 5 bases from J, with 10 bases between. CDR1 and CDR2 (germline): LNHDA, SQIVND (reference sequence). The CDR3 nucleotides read TGTGCCAGTAGTATGAGAGGGGGATATGGCTACACCTTC. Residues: CASSMRGGYGYTF. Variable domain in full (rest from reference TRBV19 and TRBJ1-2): DGGITQSPKYLFRKEGQNVTLSCEQNLNHDAMYWYRQDPGQGLRLIYYSQIVNDFQKGDIAEGYSVSREKKESFPLTVTSAQKNPTAFYLCASSMRGGYGYTFGSGTRLTVV.

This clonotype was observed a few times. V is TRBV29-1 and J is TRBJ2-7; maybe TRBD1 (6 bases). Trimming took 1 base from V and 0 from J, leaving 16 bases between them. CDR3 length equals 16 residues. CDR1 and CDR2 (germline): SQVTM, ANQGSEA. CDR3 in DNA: TGCAGCGTTGAAGGGGGTCTCGGACAGCTCTCCTACGAGCAGTACTTC. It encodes CSVEGGLGQLSYEQYF.

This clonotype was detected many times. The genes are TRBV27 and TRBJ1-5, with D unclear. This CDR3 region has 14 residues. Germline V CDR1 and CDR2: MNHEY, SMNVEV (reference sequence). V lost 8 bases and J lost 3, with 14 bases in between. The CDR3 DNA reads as TGTGCCAGCGGCCTGGGAGGAAACAATCAGCCCCAGCATTTT. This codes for CASGLGGNNQPQHF.

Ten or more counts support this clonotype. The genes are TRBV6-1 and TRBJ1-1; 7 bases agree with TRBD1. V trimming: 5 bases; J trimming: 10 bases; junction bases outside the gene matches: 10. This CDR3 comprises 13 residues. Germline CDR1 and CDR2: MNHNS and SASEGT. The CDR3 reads CASSPRQGEGAFF. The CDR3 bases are TGTGCCAGCAGTCCGAGACAGGGTGAGGGAGCTTTCTTT.

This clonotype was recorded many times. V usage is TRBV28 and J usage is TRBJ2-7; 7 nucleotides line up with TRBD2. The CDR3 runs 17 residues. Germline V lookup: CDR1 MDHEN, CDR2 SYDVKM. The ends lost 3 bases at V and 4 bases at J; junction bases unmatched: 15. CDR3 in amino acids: CASSLSLAVPSNYEQYF. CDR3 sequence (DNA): TGTGCCAGCAGTTTGAGCCTAGCGGTACCCTCCAATTACGAGCAGTACTTC.

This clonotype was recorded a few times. The CDR3 region has the DNA TGCGCCAGCAGCTTGGACAGGGCGTGGGACACTGAAGCTTTCTTT. The encoded protein is CASSLDRAWDTEAFF. The chain uses TRBV5-1 and TRBJ1-1; weak D call: TRBD1 (6 bases). Germline CDR1 is SGHRS and CDR2 is YFSETQ. V dropped 0 bases and J dropped 3 bases, with 12 bases sitting between them. This CDR3 has 15 residues.

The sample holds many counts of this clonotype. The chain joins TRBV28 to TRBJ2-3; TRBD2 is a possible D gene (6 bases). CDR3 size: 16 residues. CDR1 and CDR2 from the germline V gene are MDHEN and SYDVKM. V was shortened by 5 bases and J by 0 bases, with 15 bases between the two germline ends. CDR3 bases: TGTGCCAGCAGTCTGGGACTGACCTTTAGCACAGATACGCAGTATTTT. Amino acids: CASSLGLTFSTDTQYF. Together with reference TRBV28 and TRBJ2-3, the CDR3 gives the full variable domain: DVKVTQSSRYLVKRTGEKVFLECVQDMDHENMFWYRQDPGLGLRLIYFSYDVKMKEKGDIPEGYSVSREKKERFSLILESASTNQTSMYLCASSLGLTFSTDTQYFGPGTRLTVL.

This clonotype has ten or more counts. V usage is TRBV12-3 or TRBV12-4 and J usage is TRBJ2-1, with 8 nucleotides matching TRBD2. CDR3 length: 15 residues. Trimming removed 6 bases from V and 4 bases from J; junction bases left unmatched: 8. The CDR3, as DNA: TGTGCCAGCAGCTCTAGGACTAGCATATACAATGAGCAGTTCTTC. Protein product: CASSSRTSIYNEQFF.

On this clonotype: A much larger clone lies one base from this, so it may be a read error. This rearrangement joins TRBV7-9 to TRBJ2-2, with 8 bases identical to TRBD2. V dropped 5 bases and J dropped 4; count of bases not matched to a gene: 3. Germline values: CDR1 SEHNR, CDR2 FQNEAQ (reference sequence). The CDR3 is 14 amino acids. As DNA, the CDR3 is TGTGCCAGCAGCCATAGCGGGATCACCGGGGAGCTGTTTTTT. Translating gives CASSHSGITGELFF.

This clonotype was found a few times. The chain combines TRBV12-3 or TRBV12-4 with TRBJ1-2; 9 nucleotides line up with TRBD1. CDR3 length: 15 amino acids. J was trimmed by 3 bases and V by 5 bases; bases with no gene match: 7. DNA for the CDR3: TGTGCCAGCAGTCTAAGGGGGACAGGGTACTATGGCTACACCTTC. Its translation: CASSLRGTGYYGYTF.

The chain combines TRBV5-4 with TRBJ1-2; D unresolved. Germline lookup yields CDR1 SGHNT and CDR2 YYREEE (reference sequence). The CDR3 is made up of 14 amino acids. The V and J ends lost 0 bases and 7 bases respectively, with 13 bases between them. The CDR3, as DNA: TGTGCCAGCAGCTTGGCGACCACGCACGGTGGCTACACCTTC. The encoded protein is CASSLATTHGGYTF.

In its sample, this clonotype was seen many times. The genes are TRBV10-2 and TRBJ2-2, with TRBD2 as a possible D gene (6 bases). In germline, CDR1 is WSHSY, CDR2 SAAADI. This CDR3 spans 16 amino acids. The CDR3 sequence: CASNADSGKNTGELFF. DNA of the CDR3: TGCGCTTCAAACGCGGATAGCGGAAAGAACACCGGGGAGCTGTTTTTT.

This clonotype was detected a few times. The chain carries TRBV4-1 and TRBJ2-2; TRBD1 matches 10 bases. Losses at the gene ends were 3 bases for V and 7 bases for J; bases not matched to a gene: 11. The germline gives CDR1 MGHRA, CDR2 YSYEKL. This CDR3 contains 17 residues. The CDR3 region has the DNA TGCGCCAGCAGCCATGCCGGGACAGGGGTTTGGTACGGGGAGCTGTTTTTT. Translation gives CASSHAGTGVWYGELFF.

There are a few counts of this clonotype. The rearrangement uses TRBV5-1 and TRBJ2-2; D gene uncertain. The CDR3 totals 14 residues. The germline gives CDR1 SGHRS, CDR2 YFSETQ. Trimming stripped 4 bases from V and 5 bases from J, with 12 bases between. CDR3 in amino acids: CASSVKWQTGELFF. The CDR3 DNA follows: TGCGCCAGCAGCGTGAAGTGGCAGACCGGGGAGCTGTTTTTT.

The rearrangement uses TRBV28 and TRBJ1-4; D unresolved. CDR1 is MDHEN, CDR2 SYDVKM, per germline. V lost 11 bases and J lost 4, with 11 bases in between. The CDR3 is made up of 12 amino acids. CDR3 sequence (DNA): TGTGCCTCCCGGACTTATAATGAAAAACTGTTTTTT. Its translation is CASRTYNEKLFF. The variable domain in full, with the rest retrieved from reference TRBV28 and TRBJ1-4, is DVKVTQSSRYLVKRTGEKVFLECVQDMDHENMFWYRQDPGLGLRLIYFSYDVKMKEKGDIPEGYSVSREKKERFSLILESASTNQTSMYLCASRTYNEKLFFGSGTQLSVL.

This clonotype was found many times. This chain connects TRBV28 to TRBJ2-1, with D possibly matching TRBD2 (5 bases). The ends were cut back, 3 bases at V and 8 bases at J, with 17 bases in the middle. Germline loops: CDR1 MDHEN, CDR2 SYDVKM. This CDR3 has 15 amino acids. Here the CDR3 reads CASSFTGFFNDEQFF. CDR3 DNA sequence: TGTGCCAGCAGTTTCACGGGATTTTTCAACGATGAGCAGTTCTTC.

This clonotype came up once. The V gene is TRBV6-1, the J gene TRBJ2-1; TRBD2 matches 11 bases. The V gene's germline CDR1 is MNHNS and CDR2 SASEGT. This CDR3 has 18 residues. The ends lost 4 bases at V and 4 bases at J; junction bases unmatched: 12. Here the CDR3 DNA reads TGTGCCAGCAGTGCCCTCGGACTAGCGGGTGGGGGATACAATGAGCAGTTCTTC. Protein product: CASSALGLAGGGYNEQFF.

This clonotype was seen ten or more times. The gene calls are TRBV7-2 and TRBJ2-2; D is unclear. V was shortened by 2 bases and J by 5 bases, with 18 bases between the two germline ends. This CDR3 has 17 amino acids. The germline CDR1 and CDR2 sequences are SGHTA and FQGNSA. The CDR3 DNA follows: TGTGCCAGCAGCTTAAGTAGAGTCAGGTCCGGGACCGGGGAGCTGTTTTTT. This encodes CASSLSRVRSGTGELFF.

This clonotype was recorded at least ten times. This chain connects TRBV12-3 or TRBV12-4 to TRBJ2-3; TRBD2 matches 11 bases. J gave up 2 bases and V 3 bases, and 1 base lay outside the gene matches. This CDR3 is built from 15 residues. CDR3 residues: CASSFSGRATDTQYF. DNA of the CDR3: TGTGCCAGCAGTTTTAGCGGGAGGGCCACAGATACGCAGTATTTT.

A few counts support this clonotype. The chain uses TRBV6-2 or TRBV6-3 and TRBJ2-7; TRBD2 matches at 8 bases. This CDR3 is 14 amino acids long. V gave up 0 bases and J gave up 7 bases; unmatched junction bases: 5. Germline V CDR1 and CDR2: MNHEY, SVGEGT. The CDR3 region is CASSYSSGGREQYF. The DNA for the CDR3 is TGTGCCAGCAGTTACTCTTCGGGAGGGCGGGAGCAGTACTTC.